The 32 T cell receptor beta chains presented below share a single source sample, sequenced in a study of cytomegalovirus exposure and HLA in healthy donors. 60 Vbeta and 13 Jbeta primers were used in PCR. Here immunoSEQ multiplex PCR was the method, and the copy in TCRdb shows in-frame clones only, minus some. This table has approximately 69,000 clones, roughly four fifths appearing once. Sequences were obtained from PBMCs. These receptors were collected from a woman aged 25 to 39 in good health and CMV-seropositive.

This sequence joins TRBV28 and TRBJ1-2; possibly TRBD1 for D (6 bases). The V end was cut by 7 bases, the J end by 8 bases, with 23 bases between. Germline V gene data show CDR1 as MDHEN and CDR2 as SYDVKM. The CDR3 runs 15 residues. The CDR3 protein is CASTYRPTQGRGYTF. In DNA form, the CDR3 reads TGTGCCAGCACCTATCGTCCCACACAGGGTCGGGGCTACACCTTC.

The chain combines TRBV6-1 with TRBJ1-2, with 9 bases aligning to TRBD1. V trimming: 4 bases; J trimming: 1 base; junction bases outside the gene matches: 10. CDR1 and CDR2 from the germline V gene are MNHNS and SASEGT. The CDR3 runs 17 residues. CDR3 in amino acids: CASSAIRGQGINYGYTF. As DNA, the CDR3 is TGTGCCAGCAGTGCGATAAGGGGACAGGGCATTAACTATGGCTACACCTTC.

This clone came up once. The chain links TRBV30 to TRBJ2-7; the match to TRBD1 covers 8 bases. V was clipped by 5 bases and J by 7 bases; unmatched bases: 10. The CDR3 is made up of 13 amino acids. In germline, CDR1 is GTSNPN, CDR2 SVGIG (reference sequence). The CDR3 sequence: CAWDLQGVREQYF. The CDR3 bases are TGTGCCTGGGATCTACAGGGGGTCAGAGAGCAGTACTTC.

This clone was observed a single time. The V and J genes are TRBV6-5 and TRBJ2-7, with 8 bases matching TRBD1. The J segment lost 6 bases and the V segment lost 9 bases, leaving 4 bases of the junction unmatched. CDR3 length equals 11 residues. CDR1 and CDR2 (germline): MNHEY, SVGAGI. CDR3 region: CASLTGGEQYF. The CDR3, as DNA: TGTGCCAGTTTAACAGGGGGCGAGCAGTACTTC.

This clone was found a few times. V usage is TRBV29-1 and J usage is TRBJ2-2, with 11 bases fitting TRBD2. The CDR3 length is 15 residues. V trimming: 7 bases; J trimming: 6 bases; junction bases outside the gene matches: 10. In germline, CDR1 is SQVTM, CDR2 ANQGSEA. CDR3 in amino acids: CSATTSGKGSGELFF. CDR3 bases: TGCAGCGCGACGACTAGCGGGAAGGGTTCCGGGGAGCTGTTTTTT.

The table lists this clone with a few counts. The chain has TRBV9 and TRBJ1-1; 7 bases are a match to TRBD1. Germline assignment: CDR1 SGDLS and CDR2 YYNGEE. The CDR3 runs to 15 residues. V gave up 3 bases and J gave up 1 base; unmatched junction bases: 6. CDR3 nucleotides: TGTGCCAGCAGCGCTCCAACAGGGGCGAACACTGAAGCTTTCTTT. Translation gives CASSAPTGANTEAFF.

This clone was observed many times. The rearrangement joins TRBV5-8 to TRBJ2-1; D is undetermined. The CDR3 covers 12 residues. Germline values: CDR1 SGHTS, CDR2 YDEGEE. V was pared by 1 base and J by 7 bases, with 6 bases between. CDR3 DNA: TGTGCCAGCAGCTTGAGCCGTAATGAGCAGTTCTTC. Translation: CASSLSRNEQFF.

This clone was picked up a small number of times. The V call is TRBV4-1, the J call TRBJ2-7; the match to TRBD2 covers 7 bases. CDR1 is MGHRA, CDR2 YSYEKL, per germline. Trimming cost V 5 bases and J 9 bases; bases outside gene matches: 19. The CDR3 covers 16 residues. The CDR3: CASSSPIAGRGGWQYF. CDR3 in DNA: TGCGCCAGCAGCTCACCCATAGCGGGCCGGGGCGGCTGGCAGTACTTC.

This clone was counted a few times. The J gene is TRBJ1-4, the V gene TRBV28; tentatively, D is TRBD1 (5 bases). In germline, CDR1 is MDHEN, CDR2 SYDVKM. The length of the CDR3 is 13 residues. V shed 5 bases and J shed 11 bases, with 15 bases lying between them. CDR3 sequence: CASSNPGLGKLFF. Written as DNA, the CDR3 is TGTGCCAGCAGTAACCCGGGACTTGGGAAACTGTTTTTT.

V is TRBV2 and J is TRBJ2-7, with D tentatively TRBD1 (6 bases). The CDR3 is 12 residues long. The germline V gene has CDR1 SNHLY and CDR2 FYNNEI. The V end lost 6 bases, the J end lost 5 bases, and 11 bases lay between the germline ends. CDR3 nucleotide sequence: TGTGCCAGCAGCGACACAGGGAACGAGCAGTACTTC. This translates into CASSDTGNEQYF.

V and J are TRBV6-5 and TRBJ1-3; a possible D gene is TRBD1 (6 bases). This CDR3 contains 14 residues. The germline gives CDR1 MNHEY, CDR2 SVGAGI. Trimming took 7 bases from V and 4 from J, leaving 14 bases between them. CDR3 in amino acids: CASTSTGSGNTIYF. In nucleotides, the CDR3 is TGTGCCAGCACTTCAACAGGGTCGGGAAACACCATATATTTT.

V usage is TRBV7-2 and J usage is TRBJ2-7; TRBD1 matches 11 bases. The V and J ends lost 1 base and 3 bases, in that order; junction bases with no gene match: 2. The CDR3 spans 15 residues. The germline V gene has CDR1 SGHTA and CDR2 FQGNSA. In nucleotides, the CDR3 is TGTGCCAGCAGCTTAGGGACAGGGGGCAGCTACGAGCAGTACTTC. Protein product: CASSLGTGGSYEQYF.

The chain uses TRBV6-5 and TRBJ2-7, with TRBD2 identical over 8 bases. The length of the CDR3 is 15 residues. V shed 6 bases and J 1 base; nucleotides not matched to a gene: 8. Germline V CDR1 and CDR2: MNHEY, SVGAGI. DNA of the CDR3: TGTGCCAGCAGATCTAGCGGGCGTGGTTCCTACGAGCAGTACTTC. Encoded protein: CASRSSGRGSYEQYF.

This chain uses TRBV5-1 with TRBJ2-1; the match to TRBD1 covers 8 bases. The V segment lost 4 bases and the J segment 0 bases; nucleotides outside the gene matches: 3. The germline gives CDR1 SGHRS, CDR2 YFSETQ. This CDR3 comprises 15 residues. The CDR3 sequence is CASSRGQGSYNEQFF. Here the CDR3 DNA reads TGCGCCAGCAGCCGCGGACAGGGCTCCTACAATGAGCAGTTCTTC.

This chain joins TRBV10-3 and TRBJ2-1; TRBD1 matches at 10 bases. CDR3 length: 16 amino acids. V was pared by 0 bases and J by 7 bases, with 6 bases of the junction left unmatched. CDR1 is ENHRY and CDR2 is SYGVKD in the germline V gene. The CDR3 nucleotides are TGTGCCATCAGTGAGTCCCGGAGGACAGGGGGGAATGAGCAGTTCTTC. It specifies CAISESRRTGGNEQFF.

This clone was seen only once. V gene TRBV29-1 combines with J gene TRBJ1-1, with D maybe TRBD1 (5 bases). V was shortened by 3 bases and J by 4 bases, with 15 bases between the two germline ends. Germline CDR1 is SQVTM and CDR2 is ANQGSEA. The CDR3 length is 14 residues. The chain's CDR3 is CSVDSQGSVTEAFF. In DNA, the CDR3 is TGCAGCGTTGACAGTCAGGGAAGTGTCACTGAAGCTTTCTTT.

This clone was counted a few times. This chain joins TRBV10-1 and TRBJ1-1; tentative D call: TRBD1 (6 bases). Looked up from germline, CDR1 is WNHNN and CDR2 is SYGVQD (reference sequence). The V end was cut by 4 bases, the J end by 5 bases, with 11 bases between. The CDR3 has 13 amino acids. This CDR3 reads CASSVQGWTEAFF. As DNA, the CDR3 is TGCGCCAGCAGTGTACAGGGTTGGACTGAAGCTTTCTTT.

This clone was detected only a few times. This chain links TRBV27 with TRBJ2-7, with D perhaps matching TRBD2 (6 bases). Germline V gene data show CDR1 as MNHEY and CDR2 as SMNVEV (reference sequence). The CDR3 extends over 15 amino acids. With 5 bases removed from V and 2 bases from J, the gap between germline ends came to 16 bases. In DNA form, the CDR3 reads TGTGCCAGCAGTACCCTAGTAGCGGAGACCTACGAGCAGTACTTC. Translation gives CASSTLVAETYEQYF.

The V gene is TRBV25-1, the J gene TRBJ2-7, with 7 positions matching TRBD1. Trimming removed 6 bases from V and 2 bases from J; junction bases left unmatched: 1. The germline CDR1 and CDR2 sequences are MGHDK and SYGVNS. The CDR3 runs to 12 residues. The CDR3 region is CASRTGPYEQYF. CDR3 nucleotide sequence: TGTGCCAGCAGGACAGGGCCCTACGAGCAGTACTTC.

The CDR3 region is CASSMGPRTEAFF. For the CDR3, the DNA is TGTGCCAGTAGCATGGGTCCGAGGACTGAAGCTTTCTTT. The chain uses TRBV19 and TRBJ1-1; D remains ambiguous. Germline assignment: CDR1 LNHDA and CDR2 SQIVND (reference sequence). This CDR3 contains 13 residues. V lost 6 bases to trimming and J lost 5 bases, with 13 bases between them.

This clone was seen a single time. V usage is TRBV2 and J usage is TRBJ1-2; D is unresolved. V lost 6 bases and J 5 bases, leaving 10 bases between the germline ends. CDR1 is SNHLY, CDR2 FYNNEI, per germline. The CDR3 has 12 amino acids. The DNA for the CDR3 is TGTGCCAGCAGCCGACTGGCATATGGCTACACCTTC. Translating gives CASSRLAYGYTF.

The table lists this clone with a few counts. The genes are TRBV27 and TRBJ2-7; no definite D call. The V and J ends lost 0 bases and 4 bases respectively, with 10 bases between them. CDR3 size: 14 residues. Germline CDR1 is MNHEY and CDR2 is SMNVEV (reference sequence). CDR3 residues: CASSLSSQLYEQYF. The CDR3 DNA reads TGTGCCAGCAGTTTATCTTCCCAACTTTACGAGCAGTACTTC.

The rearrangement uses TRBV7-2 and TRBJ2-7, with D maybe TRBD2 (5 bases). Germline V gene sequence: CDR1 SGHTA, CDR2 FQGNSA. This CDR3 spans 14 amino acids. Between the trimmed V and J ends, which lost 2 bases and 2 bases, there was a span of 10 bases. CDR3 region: CASSLFTSAYEQYF. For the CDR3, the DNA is TGTGCCAGCAGCTTATTTACTAGTGCCTACGAGCAGTACTTC.

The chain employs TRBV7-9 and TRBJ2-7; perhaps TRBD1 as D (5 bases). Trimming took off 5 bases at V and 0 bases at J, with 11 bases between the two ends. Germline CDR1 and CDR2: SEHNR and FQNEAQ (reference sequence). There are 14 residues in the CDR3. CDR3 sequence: CASSPRRDSYEQYF. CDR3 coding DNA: TGTGCCAGCAGCCCCCGCAGGGACTCCTACGAGCAGTACTTC.

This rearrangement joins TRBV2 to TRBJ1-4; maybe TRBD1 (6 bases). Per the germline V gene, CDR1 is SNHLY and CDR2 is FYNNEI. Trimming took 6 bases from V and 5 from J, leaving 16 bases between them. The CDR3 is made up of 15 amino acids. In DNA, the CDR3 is TGTGCCAGCAGACCATGGGAACAGGGAAATGAAAAACTGTTTTTT. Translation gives CASRPWEQGNEKLFF. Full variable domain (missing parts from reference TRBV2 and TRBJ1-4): EPEVTQTPSHQVTQMGQEVILRCVPISNHLYFYWYRQILGQKVEFLVSFYNNEISEKSEIFDDQFSVERPDGSNFTLKIRSTKLEDSAMYFCASRPWEQGNEKLFFGSGTQLSVL.

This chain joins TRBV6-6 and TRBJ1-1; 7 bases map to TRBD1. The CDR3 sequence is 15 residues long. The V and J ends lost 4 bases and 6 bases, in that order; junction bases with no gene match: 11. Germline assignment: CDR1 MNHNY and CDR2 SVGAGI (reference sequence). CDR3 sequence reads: CASSSRQGGGAEAFF. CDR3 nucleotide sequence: TGTGCCAGCAGTTCGAGACAGGGTGGAGGCGCTGAAGCTTTCTTT.

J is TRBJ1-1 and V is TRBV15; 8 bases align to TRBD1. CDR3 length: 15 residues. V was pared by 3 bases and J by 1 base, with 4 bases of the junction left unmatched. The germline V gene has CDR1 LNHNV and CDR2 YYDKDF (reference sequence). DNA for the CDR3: TGTGCCACCAGCAGTTCCAGGGGGCCGAACACTGAAGCTTTCTTT. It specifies CATSSSRGPNTEAFF.

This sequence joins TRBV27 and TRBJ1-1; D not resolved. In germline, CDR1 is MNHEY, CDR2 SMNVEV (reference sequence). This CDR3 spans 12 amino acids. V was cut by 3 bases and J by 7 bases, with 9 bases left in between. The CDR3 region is CASSLLAGEAFF. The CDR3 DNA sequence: TGTGCCAGCAGTTTGTTGGCAGGTGAAGCTTTCTTT.

The CDR3 sequence is CATSRGIAFETQYF. CDR3 bases: TGTGCCACCAGCAGAGGGATAGCATTCGAGACCCAGTACTTC. The V and J genes are TRBV15 and TRBJ2-5; D gene unclear. CDR3 length: 14 amino acids. The germline V gene encodes CDR1 LNHNV and CDR2 YYDKDF (reference sequence). The V and J ends lost 1 base and 5 bases respectively, with 11 bases between them.

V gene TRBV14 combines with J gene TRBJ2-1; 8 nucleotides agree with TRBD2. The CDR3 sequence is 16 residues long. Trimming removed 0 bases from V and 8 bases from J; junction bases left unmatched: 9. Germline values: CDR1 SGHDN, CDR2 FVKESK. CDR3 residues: CASSQDVLAAKYEQFF. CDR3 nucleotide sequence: TGTGCCAGCAGCCAAGATGTACTAGCGGCCAAGTATGAGCAGTTCTTC.

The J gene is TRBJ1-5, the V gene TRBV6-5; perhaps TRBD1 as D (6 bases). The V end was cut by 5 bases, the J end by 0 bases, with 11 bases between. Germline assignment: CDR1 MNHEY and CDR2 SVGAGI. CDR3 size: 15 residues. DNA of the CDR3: TGTGCCAGCAGTCCAGGGGAATCTAGCAATCAGCCCCAGCATTTT. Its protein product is CASSPGESSNQPQHF.

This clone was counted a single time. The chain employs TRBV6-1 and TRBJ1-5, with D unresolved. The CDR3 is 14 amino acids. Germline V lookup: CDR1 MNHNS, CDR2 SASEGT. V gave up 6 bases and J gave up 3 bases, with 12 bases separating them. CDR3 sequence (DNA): TGTGCCAGCAGGGCTTCGATTCTCAATCAGCCCCAGCATTTT. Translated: CASRASILNQPQHF.